The next 27 T cell receptor beta chains were all read from a single sample in a study of naive and memory T cell subsets. The beta constant-region primer was an equimolar mix of two oligonucleotides covering TRBC1 and TRBC2. In TCRdb, the UMI-ligation and nested PCR reads were re-called with MiXCR into one record per CDR3 protein. This table has 65,000 to 85,000 distinct CDR3 sequences, under 15% appearing once. The specimen was central memory CD4+ T cells from blood. The receptors stem from a human donor in good health.

In this sample, this clonotype turned up many times. V and J are TRBV5-6 and TRBJ2-6, with 9 bases lining up with TRBD1. After removal of 4 bases from V and 4 bases from J, the junction contained 15 bases not matched to a gene. Per germline, CDR1 SGHDT and CDR2 YYEEEE. The CDR3 spans 19 residues. The CDR3 reads CASSPTGLRDRAGANVLTF. The CDR3 bases are TGTGCCAGCAGCCCGACGGGGCTCCGGGACAGGGCCGGGGCCAACGTCCTGACTTTC.

V gene TRBV27 combines with J gene TRBJ1-2, with D hard to call. The CDR3 contains 14 residues. CDR1 and CDR2 from the germline V gene are MNHEY and SMNVEV (reference sequence). V was trimmed by 1 base and J by 4 bases, leaving 10 bases between them. The CDR3 sequence: CASSLYGPSYGYTF. CDR3 DNA sequence: TGTGCCAGCAGTTTATATGGGCCTAGCTATGGCTACACCTTC.

This clonotype is medium-sized in the sample. V gene TRBV5-4 combines with J gene TRBJ2-6; no reliable D call. CDR1 and CDR2 from the germline V gene are SGHNT and YYREEE (reference sequence). V was pared by 0 bases and J by 0 bases, with 4 bases between. The CDR3 covers 15 residues. The CDR3 DNA sequence: TGTGCCAGCAGCTTGGGGGTCTCTGGGGCCAACGTCCTGACTTTC. It translates to CASSLGVSGANVLTF.

This chain's CDR3 is CASTTSTPGQGFGELFF. The CDR3 bases are TGTGCCAGCACCACTTCAACCCCGGGACAGGGTTTCGGGGAGCTGTTTTTT. This chain uses TRBV25-1 with TRBJ2-2, with 9 bases fitting TRBD1. CDR3 size: 17 residues. V trimming: 7 bases; J trimming: 7 bases; junction bases outside the gene matches: 16. Germline CDR1 MGHDK, CDR2 SYGVNS.

This clonotype was seen ten or more times. In DNA, the CDR3 is TGTGCCAGCAGCTTTGCTAGCTATATTGATGAGCAGTTCTTC. Translating gives CASSFASYIDEQFF. V and J are TRBV7-9 and TRBJ2-1, with D perhaps matching TRBD2 (5 bases). Trimming took 3 bases from V and 8 from J, leaving 14 bases between them. This CDR3 has 14 amino acids. The V gene's germline CDR1 is SEHNR and CDR2 FQNEAQ (reference sequence).

This clonotype was counted ten times or more. CDR3 sequence: CASSKIAGSGFF. CDR3 DNA sequence: TGTGCCAGCAGCAAAATAGCGGGGAGTGGGTTCTTC. The rearrangement links TRBV7-2 to TRBJ2-1, with 8 positions matching TRBD2. Germline V CDR1 and CDR2: SGHTA, FQGNSA. The CDR3 sequence is 12 residues long. Losses at the gene ends were 5 bases for V and 15 bases for J; bases not matched to a gene: 9.

This clonotype has ten or more counts. J is TRBJ2-1 and V is TRBV3-1; D is possibly TRBD1 or TRBD2 (5 bases each). The CDR3 runs 17 residues. Trimming left V 5 bases short and J 4 bases short, with 21 bases between. Germline V gives CDR1 LGHDT, CDR2 YNNKEL (reference sequence). CDR3 loop: CASSSSSGRVHYNEQFF. The CDR3 DNA follows: TGTGCCAGCAGCTCGTCGTCAGGGCGGGTACATTACAATGAGCAGTTCTTC.

This clonotype was counted between two and nine times. V gene TRBV15 combines with J gene TRBJ2-3, with 13 bases identical to TRBD2. The ends lost 8 bases at V and 6 bases at J; junction bases unmatched: 8. CDR3 length: 15 residues. The germline CDR1 and CDR2 sequences are LNHNV and YYDKDF (reference sequence). CDR3 amino acids: CATDRTSGSSDTQYF. CDR3 DNA: TGTGCCACCGATCGGACTAGCGGGAGCTCCGATACGCAGTATTTT.

This clonotype has more than one count but fewer than ten. The chain employs TRBV5-4 and TRBJ2-1; the match to TRBD2 covers 12 bases. With 4 bases clipped from V and 15 bases from J, the junction kept 11 bases outside the gene matches. Per the germline V gene, CDR1 is SGHNT and CDR2 is YYREEE (reference sequence). This CDR3 has 14 amino acids. The CDR3 DNA sequence: TGTGCCAGCAGCCATACGACTAGCGGGAGTAGGTGGTTCTTC. Translating it yields CASSHTTSGSRWFF.

This clonotype was seen at least ten times. DNA of the CDR3: TGTGCCATCAGTGGAGGGGGACCGGGGCTCAGCACAGATACGCAGTATTTT. This gives the protein CAISGGGPGLSTDTQYF. The chain uses TRBV10-3 and TRBJ2-3; D may be TRBD1 (6 bases). This CDR3 comprises 17 residues. Germline V CDR1 and CDR2: ENHRY, SYGVKD. V lost 4 bases, J lost 0 bases, and 17 bases lay in between.

The V gene is TRBV5-1, the J gene TRBJ2-7, with 12 positions matching TRBD2. The CDR3 is 15 residues long. Unmatched junction bases numbered 7, after V lost 3 bases and J lost 6 bases. Germline V gene sequence: CDR1 SGHRS, CDR2 YFSETQ. The CDR3, as DNA: TGCGCCAGCAGCTCAGCGACTAGCGGGAGCGCCGAGCAGTACTTC. As protein: CASSSATSGSAEQYF.

This clonotype turned up a few times. The rearrangement uses TRBV5-1 and TRBJ1-2; D call uncertain. Per germline, CDR1 SGHRS and CDR2 YFSETQ. V gave up 5 bases and J gave up 7 bases, with 12 bases separating them. There are 12 residues in the CDR3. The CDR3 here is CASSDPGSGYTF. In nucleotides, the CDR3 is TGCGCCAGCAGTGACCCCGGCAGTGGCTACACCTTC.

In this sample, this clonotype turned up many times. The chain recombines TRBV20-1 with TRBJ2-7, with TRBD1 matching over 9 bases. Germline loops: CDR1 DFQATT, CDR2 SNEGSKA (reference sequence). J was trimmed by 5 bases and V by 2 bases; bases with no gene match: 10. This CDR3 comprises 15 residues. CDR3 loop: CSARMPGQGNHEQYF. The CDR3 DNA reads TGCAGTGCTAGAATGCCGGGACAGGGTAATCACGAGCAGTACTTC.

The chain has TRBV19 and TRBJ2-6, with D unresolved. Germline V gives CDR1 LNHDA, CDR2 SQIVND (reference sequence). V was pared by 5 bases and J by 0 bases, with 8 bases between. The CDR3 consists of 15 residues. The CDR3 sequence: CASSWIASGANVLTF. The CDR3 DNA reads TGTGCCAGTAGTTGGATTGCCTCTGGGGCCAACGTCCTGACTTTC.

The V and J genes are TRBV27 and TRBJ2-2; 10 nucleotides match TRBD1. The V segment lost 8 bases and the J segment 10 bases; nucleotides outside the gene matches: 13. The CDR3 spans 15 residues. Germline V gene data show CDR1 as MNHEY and CDR2 as SMNVEV (reference sequence). The CDR3: CASSDRGRGATELFF. CDR3 DNA sequence: TGTGCCAGCTCTGACAGGGGGCGTGGAGCAACGGAGCTGTTTTTT.

This clonotype was seen at least ten times. The V gene is TRBV28, the J gene TRBJ2-4, with D unresolved. This CDR3 contains 15 residues. The germline V and J ends were trimmed by 4 bases and 2 bases, with 12 bases remaining between them. In germline, CDR1 is MDHEN, CDR2 SYDVKM. CDR3 DNA sequence: TGTGCCAGCAGTTCCCCGGTAGTACCCAAAAACATTCAGTACTTC. It translates to CASSSPVVPKNIQYF.

J is TRBJ2-7 and V is TRBV15, with D perhaps TRBD2 (5 bases). The V gene's germline CDR1 is LNHNV and CDR2 YYDKDF (reference sequence). Between the trimmed V and J ends, which lost 6 bases and 11 bases, there was a span of 23 bases. The CDR3 totals 14 residues. CDR3 nucleotides: TGTGCCACCAGTAGAAGGAGGACTGGCGATCTAAAGTACTTC. Residues: CATSRRRTGDLKYF.

This clonotype was recorded a few times. V and J are TRBV20-1 and TRBJ1-3; D call uncertain. V lost 4 bases and J lost 6, with 13 bases in between. The CDR3 contains 13 residues. Germline CDR1 reads DFQATT; CDR2 reads SNEGSKA (reference sequence). Here the CDR3 reads CSATPSRPNTIYF. The CDR3 DNA is TGCAGTGCTACCCCCAGTAGGCCAAACACCATATATTTT.

A remark on this clonotype: A read error may explain this, as a much larger clone is one base away. The chain combines TRBV6-6 with TRBJ2-7; perhaps TRBD1 as D (6 bases). The length of the CDR3 is 14 residues. CDR1 and CDR2 from the germline V gene are MNHNY and SVGAGI (reference sequence). The CDR3 region is CASSDSGPGAEQYF. The CDR3 bases are TGTGCCAGCAGTGACTCCGGGCCAGGGGCCGAGCAGTACTTC.

The CDR3 loop is CASSQEVGGYSYNEQFF. The CDR3 DNA is TGCGCCAGCAGCCAAGAGGTGGGGGGCTACTCCTACAATGAGCAGTTCTTC. This rearrangement joins TRBV4-1 to TRBJ2-1, with D perhaps matching TRBD1 or TRBD2 (6 bases each). Between the trimmed V and J ends, which lost 0 bases and 0 bases, there was a span of 12 bases. The CDR3 is 17 amino acids. Germline assignment: CDR1 MGHRA and CDR2 YSYEKL.

This clonotype was seen a handful of times. This rearrangement joins TRBV4-2 to TRBJ2-1, with TRBD2 matching 13 bases. J was trimmed by 4 bases and V by 1 base; bases with no gene match: 1. CDR3 length: 16 amino acids. Germline assignment: CDR1 LGHNA and CDR2 YNFKEQ. CDR3 nucleotide sequence: TGTGCCAGCAGCCAAGCGGGACTAGCGGGATACAATGAGCAGTTCTTC. Its protein is CASSQAGLAGYNEQFF.

This chain links TRBV25-1 with TRBJ2-3; D unclear. The CDR3 has 13 amino acids. The V gene lost 3 bases and the J gene lost 4 bases, with 8 bases spanning the gap. Germline CDR1 is MGHDK and CDR2 is SYGVNS. The CDR3 here is CASSDRSPDTQYF. CDR3 DNA: TGTGCCAGCAGTGACCGTTCCCCAGATACGCAGTATTTT. Full variable domain (remainder filled in from reference TRBV25-1 and TRBJ2-3): EADIYQTPRYLVIGTGKKITLECSQTMGHDKMYWYQQDPGMELHLIHYSYGVNSTEKGDLSSESTVSRIRTEHFPLTLESARPSHTSQYLCASSDRSPDTQYFGPGTRLTVL.

In its sample, this clonotype was seen many times. This chain uses TRBV24-1 with TRBJ2-7; D may be TRBD1 (6 bases). The V end lost 5 bases, the J end lost 1 base, and 11 bases lay between the germline ends. The CDR3 is made up of 14 amino acids. The V gene's germline CDR1 is KGHDR and CDR2 SFDVKD. This chain's CDR3 is CATSGSGTSYEQYF. The CDR3 nucleotides are TGTGCCACCAGTGGCTCCGGGACATCCTACGAGCAGTACTTC.

A few counts support this clonotype. V is TRBV7-9 and J is TRBJ1-4; TRBD1 might be the D (6 bases). Trimming left V 4 bases short and J 0 bases short, with 15 bases between. The CDR3 loop spans 17 amino acids. CDR1 is SEHNR, CDR2 FQNEAQ, per germline (reference sequence). The CDR3 DNA is TGTGCCAGCAGCTCAGGGGAGTCCAGTACAACTAATGAAAAACTGTTTTTT. Translation: CASSSGESSTTNEKLFF.

This clonotype was recorded at least ten times. The gene calls are TRBV20-1 and TRBJ2-2; D uncertain. V was trimmed by 4 bases and J by 5 bases, leaving 5 bases between them. The CDR3 runs to 11 residues. CDR1 DFQATT and CDR2 SNEGSKA come from the germline V gene (reference sequence). The CDR3 sequence is CSAIHTGELFF. DNA of the CDR3: TGCAGTGCTATCCATACCGGGGAGCTGTTTTTT.

This clonotype was counted at least ten times. This chain links TRBV9 with TRBJ2-3, with 7 positions matching TRBD1. The CDR3 contains 14 residues. Germline assignment: CDR1 SGDLS and CDR2 YYNGEE. The junction had 9 bases not matched to a gene; V was cut back by 2 bases and J by 9 bases. CDR3: CASSVTGTGVTQYF. As DNA, the CDR3 is TGTGCCAGCAGCGTTACCGGTACAGGGGTGACGCAGTATTTT.

This clonotype occurred a few times. This rearrangement joins TRBV7-2 to TRBJ1-1; TRBD1 agrees at 8 bases. The CDR3 loop spans 14 amino acids. After removal of 5 bases from V and 4 bases from J, the junction contained 6 bases not matched to a gene. From germline, CDR1 is SGHTA and CDR2 FQGNSA. CDR3 bases: TGTGCCAGCAGCAGAACTACAGGGGGCACTGAAGCTTTCTTT. Translation: CASSRTTGGTEAFF.